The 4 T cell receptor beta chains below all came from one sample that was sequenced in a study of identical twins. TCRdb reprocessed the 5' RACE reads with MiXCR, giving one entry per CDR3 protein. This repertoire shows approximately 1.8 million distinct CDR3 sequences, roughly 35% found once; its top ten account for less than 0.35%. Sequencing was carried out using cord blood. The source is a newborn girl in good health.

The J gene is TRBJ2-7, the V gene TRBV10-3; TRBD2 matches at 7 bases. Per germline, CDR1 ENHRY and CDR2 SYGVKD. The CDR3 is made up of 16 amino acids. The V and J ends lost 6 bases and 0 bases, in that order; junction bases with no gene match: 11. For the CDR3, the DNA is TGTGCCATCAGCACCTTACTAGCGAGCAGCTCCTACGAGCAGTACTTC. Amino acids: CAISTLLASSSYEQYF.

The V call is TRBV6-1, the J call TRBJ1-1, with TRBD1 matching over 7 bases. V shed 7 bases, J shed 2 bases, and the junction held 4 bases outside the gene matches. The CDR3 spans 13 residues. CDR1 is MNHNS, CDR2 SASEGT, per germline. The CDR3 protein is CASNPGGNTEAFF. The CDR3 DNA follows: TGTGCCAGCAATCCAGGGGGAAACACTGAAGCTTTCTTT.

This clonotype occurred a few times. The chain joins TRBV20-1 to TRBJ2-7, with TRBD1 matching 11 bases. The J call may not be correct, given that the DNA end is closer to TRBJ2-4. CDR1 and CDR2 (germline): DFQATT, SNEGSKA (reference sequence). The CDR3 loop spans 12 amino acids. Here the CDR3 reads CSAPDRGHIQYF. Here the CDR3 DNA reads TGCAGTGCCCCGGACAGGGGGCACATTCAGTACTTC.

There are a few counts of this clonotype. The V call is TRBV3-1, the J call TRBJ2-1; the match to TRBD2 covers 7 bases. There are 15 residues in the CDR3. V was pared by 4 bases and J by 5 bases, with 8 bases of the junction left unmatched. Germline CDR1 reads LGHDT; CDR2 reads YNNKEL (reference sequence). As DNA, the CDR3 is TGTGCCAGCAGCCTCAGCGGGGTTCCGAACAATGAGCAGTTCTTC. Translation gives CASSLSGVPNNEQFF.